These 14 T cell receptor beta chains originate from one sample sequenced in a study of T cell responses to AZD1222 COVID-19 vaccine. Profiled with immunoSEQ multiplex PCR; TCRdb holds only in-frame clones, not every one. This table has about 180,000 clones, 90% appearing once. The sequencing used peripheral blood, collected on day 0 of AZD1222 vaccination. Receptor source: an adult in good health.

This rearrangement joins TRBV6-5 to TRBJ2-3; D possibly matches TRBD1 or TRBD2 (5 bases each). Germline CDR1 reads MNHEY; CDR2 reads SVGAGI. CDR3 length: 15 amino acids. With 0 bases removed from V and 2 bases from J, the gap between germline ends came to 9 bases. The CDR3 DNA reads TGTGCCAGCAGTTACTCTGGGGGTGACACAGATACGCAGTATTTT. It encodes CASSYSGGDTDTQYF.

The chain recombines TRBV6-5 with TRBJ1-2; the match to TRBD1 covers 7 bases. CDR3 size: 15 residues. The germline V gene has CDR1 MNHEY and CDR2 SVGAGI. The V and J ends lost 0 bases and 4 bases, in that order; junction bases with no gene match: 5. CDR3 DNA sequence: TGTGCCAGCAGTTACTCGACCAGGGGGATCTATGGCTACACCTTC. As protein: CASSYSTRGIYGYTF.

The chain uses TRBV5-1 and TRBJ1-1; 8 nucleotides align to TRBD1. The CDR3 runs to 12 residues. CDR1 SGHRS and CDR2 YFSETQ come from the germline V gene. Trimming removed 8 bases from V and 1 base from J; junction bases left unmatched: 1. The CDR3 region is CASGQGNTEAFF. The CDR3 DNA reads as TGCGCCAGTGGACAGGGGAACACTGAAGCTTTCTTT.

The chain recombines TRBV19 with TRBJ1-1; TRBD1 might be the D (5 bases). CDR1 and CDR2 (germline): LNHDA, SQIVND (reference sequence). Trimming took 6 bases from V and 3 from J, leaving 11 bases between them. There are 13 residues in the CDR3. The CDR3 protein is CASRGEGHTEAFF. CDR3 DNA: TGTGCCAGTAGAGGAGAGGGGCACACTGAAGCTTTCTTT.

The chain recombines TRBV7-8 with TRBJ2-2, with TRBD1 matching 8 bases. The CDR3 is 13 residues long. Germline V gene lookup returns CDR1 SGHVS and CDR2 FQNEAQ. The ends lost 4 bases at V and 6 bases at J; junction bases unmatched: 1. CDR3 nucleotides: TGTGCCAGCAGCTGGACAGGGTCCGGGGAGCTGTTTTTT. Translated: CASSWTGSGELFF.

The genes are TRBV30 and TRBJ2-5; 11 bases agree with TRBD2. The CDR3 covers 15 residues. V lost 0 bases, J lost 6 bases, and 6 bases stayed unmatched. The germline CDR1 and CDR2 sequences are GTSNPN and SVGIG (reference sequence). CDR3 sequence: CAWSVLAGVSKTQYF. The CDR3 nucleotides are TGTGCCTGGAGTGTACTAGCGGGGGTCTCGAAGACCCAGTACTTC.

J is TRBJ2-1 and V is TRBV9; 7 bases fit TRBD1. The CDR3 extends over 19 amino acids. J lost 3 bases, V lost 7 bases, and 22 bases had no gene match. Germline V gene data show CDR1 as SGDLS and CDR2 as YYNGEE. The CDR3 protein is CASDIHRQGHGEGYNEQFF. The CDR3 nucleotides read TGTGCCAGCGATATTCACAGACAGGGTCACGGCGAAGGCTACAATGAGCAGTTCTTC.

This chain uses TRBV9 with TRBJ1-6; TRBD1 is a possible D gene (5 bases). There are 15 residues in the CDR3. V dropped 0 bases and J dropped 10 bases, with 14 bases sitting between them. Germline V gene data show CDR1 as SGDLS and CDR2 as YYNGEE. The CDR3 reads CASSVGGGAGSPLHF. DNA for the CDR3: TGTGCCAGCAGCGTAGGGGGAGGGGCAGGGTCACCCCTCCACTTT.

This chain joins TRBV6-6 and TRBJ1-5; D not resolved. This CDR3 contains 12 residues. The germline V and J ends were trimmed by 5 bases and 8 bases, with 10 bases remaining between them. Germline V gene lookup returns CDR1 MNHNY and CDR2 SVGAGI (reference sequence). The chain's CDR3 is CASSIPGEPQHF. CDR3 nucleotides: TGTGCCAGCAGTATCCCCGGGGAGCCCCAGCATTTT.

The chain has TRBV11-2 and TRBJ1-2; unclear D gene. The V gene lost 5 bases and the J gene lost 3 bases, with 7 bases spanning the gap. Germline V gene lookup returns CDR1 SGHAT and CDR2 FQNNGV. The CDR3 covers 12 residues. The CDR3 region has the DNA TGTGCCAGCAGCGGATCTTACTATGGCTACACCTTC. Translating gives CASSGSYYGYTF. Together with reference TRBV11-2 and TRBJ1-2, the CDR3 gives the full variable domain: EAGVAQSPRYKIIEKRQSVAFWCNPISGHATLYWYQQILGQGPKLLIQFQNNGVVDDSQLPKDRFSAERLKGVDSTLKIQPAKLEDSAVYLCASSGSYYGYTFGSGTRLTVV.

This chain's CDR3 is CAWRMTSKDSPLHF. Here the CDR3 DNA reads TGTGCCTGGAGGATGACCAGCAAGGATTCACCCCTCCACTTT. The chain joins TRBV30 to TRBJ1-6; D gene unclear. Germline-derived CDR1 and CDR2 are GTSNPN and SVGIG (reference sequence). The V end lost 3 bases, the J end lost 8 bases, and 14 bases lay between the germline ends. The CDR3 runs 14 residues.

The DNA of the CDR3 is TGTGCCAGCTCACCAGGATCCCCGCGCTCTGGAAACACCATATATTTT. Its protein product is CASSPGSPRSGNTIYF. The gene calls are TRBV18 and TRBJ1-3, with D unresolved. This CDR3 contains 16 residues. The germline V and J ends were trimmed by 2 bases and 0 bases, with 11 bases remaining between them. Germline V gene lookup returns CDR1 KGHSH and CDR2 LQKENI.

The CDR3 spells CASSQGQTFNEKLFF. DNA for the CDR3: TGTGCCAGCAGCCAGGGACAGACCTTTAATGAAAAACTGTTTTTT. The chain recombines TRBV6-5 with TRBJ1-4, with 7 bases aligning to TRBD1. CDR1 is MNHEY, CDR2 SVGAGI, per germline. Losses at the gene ends were 6 bases for V and 4 bases for J; bases not matched to a gene: 8. This CDR3 is 15 amino acids long.

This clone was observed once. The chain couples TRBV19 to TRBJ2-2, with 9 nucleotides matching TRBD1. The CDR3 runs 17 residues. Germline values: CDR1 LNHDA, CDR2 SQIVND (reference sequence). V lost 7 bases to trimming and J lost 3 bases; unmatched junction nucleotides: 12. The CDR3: CASTDVGGTGYTGELFF. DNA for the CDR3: TGTGCCAGTACTGATGTAGGGGGGACAGGGTACACCGGGGAGCTGTTTTTT. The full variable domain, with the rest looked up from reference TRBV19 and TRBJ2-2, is DGGITQSPKYLFRKEGQNVTLSCEQNLNHDAMYWYRQDPGQGLRLIYYSQIVNDFQKGDIAEGYSVSREKKESFPLTVTSAQKNPTAFYLCASTDVGGTGYTGELFFGEGSRLTVL.